A single T cell receptor beta chain is shown here with its context. Its antigen is currently unknown. V lost 1 base to trimming and J lost 2 bases, with 19 bases between them. The CDR3 extends over 18 amino acids. Germline V gene data show CDR1 as MGHRA and CDR2 as YSYEKL. The entry originates in a study of blood T cells in healthy people across ages. Overall study results and limits: Age advanced and TCR beta diversity per million T cells fell, roughly linearly.

Together with a sample-barcoded 5' primer, a J-beta primer mix was included in a second PCR lasting about 6 to 11 cycles. TCRdb re-analysed the 5' RACE reads in MiXCR, keeping a single row per CDR3 protein. The repertoire includes just over 800,000 distinct CDR3 sequences, approximately 67% of them detected once, and around 30% sits in the top ten. Peripheral blood samples of 9 to 10 milliliters were drawn from each donor. The receptor comes from a man between 25 and 39 years old in good health. This sequence joins TRBV4-1 and TRBJ2-3, with a tentative D call TRBD2 (7 bases). Sequenced input: blood. The CDR3 DNA follows: TGCGCCAGCAGCCAAGTCCTTGGGAGGGGGGCCTACACAGATACGCAGTATTTT. This codes for CASSQVLGRGAYTDTQYF.